This passage covers 5 T cell receptor beta chains from one sample sequenced in a study of vaccination and CD4 T cells after COVID-19. At the Johns Hopkins FTIC core, DNA taken from cultured CD4+ T cells was sequenced by way of the Oncomine TCR Beta short-read assay. TCRdb re-called the PCR reads through MiXCR, storing one row per CDR3 protein. The table records 16,000 or so distinct CDR3 sequences, roughly 51% of them present only once. Treatment reported: roughly 10-day PBMC culture with coronavirus spike peptide pools or control peptides (ViraFEST assay). These TCRs are of unknown antigen specificity. Sequencing was done on a sample of CD4+ T cells from blood, cultured in vitro. Receptors were obtained from a human donor who had recovered from COVID-19.

This clonotype turned up a few times. The chain's CDR3 is CSANSGPWSYTF. The CDR3 DNA is TGCAGTGCGAATTCGGGACCGTGGAGCTACACCTTC. The chain carries TRBV20-1 and TRBJ1-2; TRBD1 might be the D (5 bases). The ends were cut back, 6 bases at V and 9 bases at J, with 17 bases in the middle. Germline assignment: CDR1 DFQATT and CDR2 SNEGSKA (reference sequence). CDR3 size: 12 residues.

The chain's CDR3 is CASSLQIGVSGNTIYF. The CDR3 DNA follows: TGTGCCAGCAGCCTCCAGATCGGGGTCTCTGGAAACACCATATATTTT. V and J are TRBV6-2 or TRBV6-3 and TRBJ1-3; no clear D gene. V lost 6 bases and J lost 0, with 15 bases in between. Germline V CDR1 and CDR2: MNHEY, SVGEGT. This CDR3 region has 16 residues.

The chain links TRBV11-3 to TRBJ2-7, with D perhaps matching TRBD1 (6 bases). Germline lookup yields CDR1 SGHNT and CDR2 YENEEA. V shed 6 bases and J shed 3 bases, with 15 bases lying between them. This CDR3 has 14 amino acids. The CDR3 nucleotides read TGTGCCAGCAGTTCAGGGGCACTTCGCTACGAGCAGTACTTC. Its protein product is CASSSGALRYEQYF.

The chain is built from TRBV19 and TRBJ1-2; a possible D gene is TRBD1 (5 bases). V was trimmed by 0 bases and J by 8 bases, leaving 19 bases between them. The germline gives CDR1 LNHDA, CDR2 SQIVND (reference sequence). This CDR3 is built from 16 residues. CDR3 nucleotides: TGTGCCAGTAGTATAGATGTTCATGTCAGGGTGGCCGGCTACACCTTC. It yields the protein CASSIDVHVRVAGYTF.

The genes are TRBV6-2 or TRBV6-3 and TRBJ2-7, with TRBD2 matching 8 bases. Germline values: CDR1 MNHEY, CDR2 SVGEGT. The CDR3 is 17 residues long. The junction had 12 bases not matched to a gene; V was cut back by 2 bases and J by 3 bases. The CDR3 nucleotides read TGTGCCAGCAGTTACCGGCTAGCGGGTGAGGGACTCTACGAGCAGTACTTC. Its translation is CASSYRLAGEGLYEQYF.